A selection of T cell receptor beta chains follows, all from one sample in a study of blood T cell repertoires in COVID-19. This table comes from immunoSEQ multiplex PCR, and its TCRdb copy is limited to in-frame clones, with some not included. The sample consists of about 480,000 clones, roughly nine tenths of them appearing once. The specimen was peripheral blood. These receptors were collected from a man aged 18 to 29 with COVID-19, enrolled during active disease. The CDR3 runs from the conserved cysteine through the conserved F or W. A D gene is named only where the DNA matches it firmly. Clone size, where shown, is once, few, many, or a class for clones that have expanded.

V	J	size	D	CDR3	DNA
TRBV25-1	TRBJ2-7	.	TRBD1	CASSGPGTVLSEQYF	TGTGCCAGCAGTGGCCCCGGGACAGTTCTCTCGGAGCAGTACTTC
TRBV27	TRBJ2-2	.	.	CASRITDTGELFF	TGTGCCAGCAGAATAACAGACACCGGGGAGCTGTTTTTT
TRBV7-8	TRBJ2-2	.	TRBD1	CASSRTGTGVTGELFF	TGTGCCAGCAGTCGTACCGGGACAGGGGTCACCGGGGAGCTGTTTTTT
TRBV7-9	TRBJ2-1	.	.	CASSFRQAGINEQFF	TGTGCCAGCAGCTTCCGACAGGCGGGTATAAATGAGCAGTTCTTC
TRBV7-8	TRBJ2-7	few	TRBD2	CASSLVMGLAGGVEQYF	TGTGCCAGCAGCTTAGTAATGGGACTAGCGGGCGGGGTCGAGCAGTACTTC
TRBV12-5	TRBJ2-7	once	.	CASGLVLGGAYEQYF	TGTGCTAGTGGTTTGGTATTGGGGGGGGCTTACGAGCAGTACTTC
TRBV12-3/TRBV12-4	TRBJ1-1	.	.	CASSLLGQQAFF	TGTGCCAGCAGTTTATTAGGACAGCAAGCTTTCTTT
TRBV6-4	TRBJ1-2	.	.	CASSAVRGYGYTF	TGTGCCAGCAGTGCCGTCAGGGGATATGGCTACACCTTC
TRBV24-1	TRBJ2-1	.	TRBD2	CATSGSSGRGEQFF	TGTGCCACCAGTGGATCTAGCGGGAGGGGCGAGCAGTTCTTC
TRBV30	TRBJ2-3	.	.	CACTTDTQYF	TGTGCCTGCACAACAGATACGCAGTATTTT
TRBV12-1	TRBJ2-1	.	.	CASSALSSGSYNEQFF	TGTGCCAGCAGCGCGCTTTCTAGCGGATCCTACAATGAGCAGTTCTTC
TRBV2	TRBJ2-2	.	.	CASRTGTLNTGELFF	TGTGCCAGCAGGACCGGGACTTTGAACACCGGGGAGCTGTTTTTT
TRBV11-2	TRBJ1-3	once	TRBD1	CASSPNPTGGSGNTIYF	TGTGCCAGCAGCCCAAACCCGACAGGGGGCTCTGGAAACACCATATATTTT
TRBV4-2	TRBJ2-3	.	TRBD2	CASSPSGTSGPDTQYF	TGTGCCAGCAGCCCTTCCGGGACTAGCGGGCCAGATACGCAGTATTTT
TRBV6-5	TRBJ2-7	.	TRBD2	CAAGTSDSYEQYF	TGTGCCGCCGGGACTAGCGACTCCTACGAGCAGTACTTC